Reported below is one T cell receptor beta chain. This entry is derived from a study of OX40 agonist ivuxolimab in advanced cancers. CDR3 length: 15 residues. CDR1 is LNHDA, CDR2 SQIVND, per germline (reference sequence). V lost 1 base to trimming and J lost 6 bases; unmatched junction nucleotides: 3. Using immunoSEQ multiplex PCR, the repertoire was profiled, and TCRdb retains in-frame clones only, with some absent. The sample includes tens of thousands of clones, roughly 91% of them seen just once. This rearrangement joins TRBV19 to TRBJ2-1; 10 bases map to TRBD2. The starting material was CD4+ or CD8+ T cells sorted from blood, obtained in a trial of the OX40 agonist ivuxolimab. This clonotype was obtained from an adult with an advanced solid tumor such as melanoma, head and neck, liver or kidney cancer. Here the CDR3 reads CASSIGLAGSNEQFF. The CDR3 DNA is TGTGCCAGTAGTATAGGACTAGCGGGCTCCAATGAGCAGTTCTTC.